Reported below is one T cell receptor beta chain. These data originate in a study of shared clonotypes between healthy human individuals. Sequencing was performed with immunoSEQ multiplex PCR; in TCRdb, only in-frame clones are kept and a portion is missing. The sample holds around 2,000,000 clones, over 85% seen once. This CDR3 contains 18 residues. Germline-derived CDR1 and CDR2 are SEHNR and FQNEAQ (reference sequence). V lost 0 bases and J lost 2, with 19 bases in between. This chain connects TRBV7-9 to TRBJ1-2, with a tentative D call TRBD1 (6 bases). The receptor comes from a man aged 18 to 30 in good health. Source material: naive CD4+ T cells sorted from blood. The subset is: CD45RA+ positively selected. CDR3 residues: CASSLAWGLQGSNYGYTF. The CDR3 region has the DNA TGTGCCAGCAGCTTAGCGTGGGGCTTACAGGGATCAAACTATGGCTACACCTTC. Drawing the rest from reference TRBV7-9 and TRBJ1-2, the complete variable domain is DTGVSQNPRHKITKRGQNVTFRCDPISEHNRLYWYRQTLGQGPEFLTYFQNEAQLEKSRLLSDRFSAERPKGSFSTLEIQRTEQGDSAMYLCASSLAWGLQGSNYGYTFGSGTRLTVV.